This T cell receptor (beta chain) is drawn from a study of PD-1 blockade in classical Hodgkin lymphoma. This CDR3 comprises 13 residues. V lost 5 bases and J lost 8; bases outside the gene matches: 8. In germline, CDR1 is LGHNT, CDR2 FRNRAP. Libraries were prepared by immunoSEQ multiplex PCR; TCRdb keeps only in-frame clonotypes and omits some of them. Of around 19,000 clones in the sample, roughly 89% were seen once. All patients experienced relapse after autologous stem cell transplantation, and brentuximab vedotin exposure was variable. The chain links TRBV12-5 to TRBJ1-2; 7 nucleotides align to TRBD1. This clonotype was sampled from a human donor with classical Hodgkin lymphoma. Source: peripheral blood mononuclear cells (PBMCs), taken before the second cycle of nivolumab. CDR3 nucleotide sequence: TGTGCTAGTGGTGCAGGACAGGCCAGCGGCTACACCTTC. Encoded protein: CASGAGQASGYTF.